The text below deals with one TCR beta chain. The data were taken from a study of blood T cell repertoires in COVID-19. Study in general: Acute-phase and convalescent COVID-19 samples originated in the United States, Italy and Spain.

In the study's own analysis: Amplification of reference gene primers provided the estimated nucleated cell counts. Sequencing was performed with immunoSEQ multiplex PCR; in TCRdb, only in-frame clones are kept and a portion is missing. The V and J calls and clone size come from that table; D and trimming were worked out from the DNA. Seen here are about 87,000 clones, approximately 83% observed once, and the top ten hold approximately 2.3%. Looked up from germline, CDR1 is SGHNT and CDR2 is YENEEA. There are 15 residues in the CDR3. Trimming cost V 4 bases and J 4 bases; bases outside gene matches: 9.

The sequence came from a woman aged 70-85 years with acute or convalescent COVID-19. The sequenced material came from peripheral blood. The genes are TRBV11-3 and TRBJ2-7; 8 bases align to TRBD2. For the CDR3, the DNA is TGTGCCAGCAGCTCCTCAGCGGGGGCCCTTTACGAGCAGTACTTC. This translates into CASSSSAGALYEQYF.